This T cell receptor beta chain emerged from a study of breast tumors, draining lymph nodes, adjacent tissues. Findings and limits, study-wide: Tumors had less TCR diversity than lymph nodes, more than nontumor tissue.

MiXCR, run by TCRdb on the multiplex PCR reads, gives a single entry per CDR3 protein. Among over 100,000 distinct CDR3 sequences listed, 20% to 25% were seen once. Axillary draining lymph nodes of breast cancer patients supplied the node samples. After removal of 0 bases from V and 0 bases from J, the junction contained 5 bases not matched to a gene. Germline assignment: CDR1 SGHKS and CDR2 YYEKEE (reference sequence). This CDR3 contains 17 residues. With respect to this clonotype: Its target is unknown.

This sequence was found in a female donor with breast cancer. Some clones in this sample may be carry-over from other donors' samples. The V call is TRBV5-5, the J call TRBJ2-1; 8 bases line up with TRBD2. The sample was axillary lymph node tissue. CDR3 coding DNA: TGTGCCAGCAGCTTGGATAGCGGGGAAAGCTCCTACAATGAGCAGTTCTTC. This sequence encodes CASSLDSGESSYNEQFF.